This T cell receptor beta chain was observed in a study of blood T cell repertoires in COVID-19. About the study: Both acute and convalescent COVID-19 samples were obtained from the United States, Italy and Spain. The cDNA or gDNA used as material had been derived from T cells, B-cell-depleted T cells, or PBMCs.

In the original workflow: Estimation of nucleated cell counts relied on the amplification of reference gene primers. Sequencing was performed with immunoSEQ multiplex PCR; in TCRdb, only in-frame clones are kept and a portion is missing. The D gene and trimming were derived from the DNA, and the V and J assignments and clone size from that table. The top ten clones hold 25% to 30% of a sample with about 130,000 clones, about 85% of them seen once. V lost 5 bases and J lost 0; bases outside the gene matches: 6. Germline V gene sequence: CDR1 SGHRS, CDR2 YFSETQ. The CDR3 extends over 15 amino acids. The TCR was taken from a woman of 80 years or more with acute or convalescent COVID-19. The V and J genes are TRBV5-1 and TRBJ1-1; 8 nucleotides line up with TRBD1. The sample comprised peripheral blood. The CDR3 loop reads CASSPGGFLNTEAFF. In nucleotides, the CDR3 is TGCGCCAGCAGTCCAGGGGGCTTTTTGAACACTGAAGCTTTCTTT.